These 11 T cell receptor beta chains came from one sample sequenced in a study of blood T cell repertoires in COVID-19 (dated by TCRdb to 2018 to 2020). The library came from the immunoSEQ multiplex PCR assay. TCRdb re-hosts the immuneACCESS table, in-frame sequences only. Its copies lack some clones; in the studies checked, an unresolved V gene accounts for under half of them, and the cause for the rest is not known. For this sample there are around 91,000 clones; around 84% appear just once. About 38% of the sample comes from the top ten. Material for sequencing was peripheral blood. All receptors derive from an older man with acute or convalescent COVID-19.

This clone has only a few counts. J is TRBJ2-5 and V is TRBV5-6, with 8 bases matching TRBD2. CDR3 length equals 15 residues. After removal of 4 bases from V and 2 bases from J, the junction contained 7 bases not matched to a gene. Germline CDR1 and CDR2: SGHDT and YYEEEE. The CDR3 DNA sequence: TGTGCCAGCAGCACTGGCGGGGGGATTCAAGAGACCCAGTACTTC. Translating gives CASSTGGGIQETQYF. Using reference TRBV5-6 and TRBJ2-5 for the parts outside the CDR3, the full variable domain is DAGVTQSPTHLIKTRGQQVTLRCSPKSGHDTVSWYQQALGQGPQFIFQYYEEEERQRGNFPDRFSGHQFPNYSSELNVNALLLGDSALYLCASSTGGGIQETQYFGPGTRLLVL.

The chain links TRBV23-1 to TRBJ2-7; 10 positions agree with TRBD1. TRBV23-1 is an open reading frame whose function is uncertain. The CDR3 covers 15 residues. After removal of 8 bases from V and 4 bases from J, the junction contained 11 bases not matched to a gene. The CDR3 sequence: CASPPRTGGEYEQYF. The CDR3 nucleotides are TGCGCCAGCCCGCCCCGGACAGGGGGGGAGTACGAGCAGTACTTC.

V gene TRBV13 combines with J gene TRBJ2-1, with 9 bases aligning to TRBD1. CDR3 length equals 16 residues. Trimming took 4 bases from V and 3 from J; bases not matched to a gene: 7. CDR1 is PRHDT, CDR2 FYEKMQ, per germline (reference sequence). CDR3 in DNA: TGTGCCAGCAGCTCTCTGGACAGGGGCAACTACAATGAGCAGTTCTTC. Protein product: CASSSLDRGNYNEQFF.

This sequence joins TRBV5-1 and TRBJ2-1, with TRBD1 identical over 9 bases. Per the germline V gene, CDR1 is SGHRS and CDR2 is YFSETQ. The CDR3 consists of 15 residues. V gave up 4 bases and J gave up 2 bases; unmatched junction bases: 4. In DNA form, the CDR3 reads TGCGCCAGCAGCCCGGGACAGGGAACCTACAATGAGCAGTTCTTC. This codes for CASSPGQGTYNEQFF.

This clone was recorded a few times. The chain uses TRBV19 and TRBJ2-1; 11 bases align to TRBD2. The germline CDR1 and CDR2 sequences are LNHDA and SQIVND (reference sequence). V was pared by 4 bases and J by 8 bases, with 10 bases of the junction left unmatched. The CDR3 length is 16 residues. In DNA form, the CDR3 reads TGTGCCAGTAGTACGTCAACTAGCGGGAGACCCCATGAGCAGTTCTTC. Protein: CASSTSTSGRPHEQFF.

V gene TRBV6-6 combines with J gene TRBJ2-3; 11 positions match TRBD1. Per germline, CDR1 MNHNY and CDR2 SVGAGI (reference sequence). With V trimmed by 0 bases and J by 6 bases, 2 bases remained unmatched. The CDR3 runs to 15 residues. As DNA, the CDR3 is TGTGCCAGCAGTTACTCGGGGGACAGGGGGGATACGCAGTATTTT. Protein product: CASSYSGDRGDTQYF.

The chain recombines TRBV3-1 (or the pseudogene TRBV3-2) with TRBJ2-5; 8 bases line up with TRBD1. Trimming cost V 0 bases and J 10 bases; bases outside gene matches: 13. Germline loops: CDR1 LGHDT, CDR2 YNNKEL (reference sequence). This CDR3 has 16 residues. The CDR3 protein is CASSQEVAGGLRDQYF. The CDR3 DNA reads as TGTGCCAGCAGCCAAGAAGTGGCAGGGGGCCTGCGGGACCAGTACTTC.

The chain has TRBV20-1 and TRBJ2-5; the D gene is possibly TRBD2 (6 bases). Germline V gives CDR1 DFQATT, CDR2 SNEGSKA (reference sequence). The V end lost 6 bases, the J end lost 2 bases, and 7 bases lay between the germline ends. This CDR3 region has 11 residues. The CDR3 sequence is CSARGQETQYF. DNA of the CDR3: TGCAGTGCCCGGGGGCAAGAGACCCAGTACTTC.

The chain has TRBV19 and TRBJ2-7; TRBD2 matches at 8 bases. Trimming at V came to 0 bases and at J to 5 bases, leaving 9 bases not matched to a gene. Germline CDR1 and CDR2: LNHDA and SQIVND (reference sequence). The CDR3 sequence is 16 residues long. The CDR3 sequence is CASSIDLAGGRNEQYF. DNA of the CDR3: TGTGCCAGTAGTATAGATCTCGCGGGAGGCCGGAACGAGCAGTACTTC.

The chain joins TRBV19 to TRBJ1-6; D may be TRBD1 (6 bases). Trimming removed 0 bases from V and 11 bases from J, with 23 bases in between. CDR1 LNHDA and CDR2 SQIVND come from the germline V gene (reference sequence). The CDR3 has 18 amino acids. CDR3 loop: CASSIDPRPTGTKTPLHF. CDR3 sequence (DNA): TGTGCCAGTAGTATAGATCCGCGGCCGACCGGGACAAAAACACCCCTCCACTTT.

The chain links TRBV7-3 to TRBJ2-3; 9 bases match TRBD2. The CDR3 has 16 amino acids. Per the germline V gene, CDR1 is SGHTA and CDR2 is FQGTGA. The junction had 7 bases not matched to a gene; V was cut back by 2 bases and J by 4 bases. The CDR3 here is CASSLVGAGGPDTQYF. CDR3 coding DNA: TGTGCCAGCAGCTTAGTAGGGGCGGGAGGGCCAGATACGCAGTATTTT.